This entry lists 13 T cell receptor beta chains sequenced from one sample in a study of blood T cells in healthy people across ages. Combining a sample-barcoded 5' primer with a J-beta primer mix, a second PCR ran for about 7 to 12 cycles. TCRdb independently ran MiXCR on the 5' RACE reads; one entry per CDR3 protein. The sample consists of roughly 830,000 distinct CDR3 sequences, around two thirds of them appearing once. The material sequenced was blood. The receptors were gathered from a man aged 25-40 years in good health.

V gene TRBV2 combines with J gene TRBJ1-5, with a weak D call TRBD1 (5 bases). Trimming stripped 1 base from V and 12 bases from J, with 16 bases between. This CDR3 comprises 14 residues. Germline V lookup: CDR1 SNHLY, CDR2 FYNNEI. CDR3 sequence (DNA): TGTGCCAGCAGTGAAGGAGGCGGGGGTCGGCGCCAGCATTTT. It translates to CASSEGGGGRRQHF. Filled out from reference TRBV2 and TRBJ1-5, the complete variable domain reads EPEVTQTPSHQVTQMGQEVILRCVPISNHLYFYWYRQILGQKVEFLVSFYNNEISEKSEIFDDQFSVERPDGSNFTLKIRSTKLEDSAMYFCASSEGGGGRRQHFGDGTRLSIL.

Remarks on this clonotype: Germline is not matched at one junction end, which may reflect a read error. In DNA, the CDR3 is TGCGGTGCTAGCCAGGGTTACAACACTGAAGCTTTCTTT. Translating gives CGASQGYNTEAFF. This chain connects TRBV20-1 to TRBJ1-1, with TRBD1 as a possible D gene (5 bases). The CDR3 is 13 residues long. Germline CDR1 and CDR2: DFQATT and SNEGSKA (reference sequence).

This rearrangement joins TRBV25-1 to TRBJ1-1, with TRBD1 as a possible D gene (5 bases). Per the germline V gene, CDR1 is MGHDK and CDR2 is SYGVNS. V lost 0 bases and J 1 base, leaving 9 bases between the germline ends. CDR3 length: 15 residues. The CDR3 loop reads CASSEYGTPNTEAFF. The CDR3 coding sequence is TGTGCCAGCAGTGAATATGGGACCCCGAACACTGAAGCTTTCTTT.

The rearrangement links TRBV10-3 to TRBJ2-3, with 10 positions matching TRBD2. The junction had 7 bases not matched to a gene; V was cut back by 6 bases and J by 4 bases. Looked up from germline, CDR1 is ENHRY and CDR2 is SYGVKD. The CDR3 totals 15 residues. The CDR3 region is CAIRALAGDSDTQYF. DNA of the CDR3: TGTGCCATCAGGGCCCTAGCGGGGGATTCAGATACGCAGTATTTT.

The chain employs TRBV6-6 and TRBJ2-1, with TRBD1 matching 8 bases. Germline lookup yields CDR1 MNHNY and CDR2 SVGAGI (reference sequence). CDR3 size: 15 residues. V dropped 7 bases and J dropped 5; count of bases not matched to a gene: 10. This chain's CDR3 is CASTPPGQADNEQFF. The CDR3 DNA follows: TGTGCCAGCACCCCACCGGGACAGGCAGACAATGAGCAGTTCTTC.

The chain uses TRBV28 and TRBJ2-3; tentative D call: TRBD1 (6 bases). The V end was cut by 3 bases, the J end by 6 bases, with 13 bases between. CDR3 length equals 14 residues. CDR1 is MDHEN, CDR2 SYDVKM, per germline. CDR3 nucleotides: TGTGCCAGCAGTTTCAGGGGTTTTCGGGATACGCAGTATTTT. Protein sequence: CASSFRGFRDTQYF.

The J gene is TRBJ2-7, the V gene TRBV5-1, with D unclear. Per germline, CDR1 SGHRS and CDR2 YFSETQ. The CDR3 sequence is 14 residues long. Trimming took 1 base from V and 2 from J, leaving 10 bases between them. The DNA of the CDR3 is TGCGCCAGCAGCTTGCAAGGATCCCCCTACGAGCAGTACTTC. Its protein product is CASSLQGSPYEQYF.

This clonotype was counted ten times or more. The rearrangement uses TRBV5-1 and TRBJ2-1; the D gene is possibly TRBD1 (6 bases). Germline assignment: CDR1 SGHRS and CDR2 YFSETQ. The CDR3 contains 14 residues. Trimming stripped 4 bases from V and 2 bases from J, with 10 bases between. CDR3: CASSLPGAYNEQFF. The DNA for the CDR3 is TGCGCCAGCAGCCTTCCAGGGGCCTACAATGAGCAGTTCTTC.

This clonotype occurred a few times. The chain carries TRBV12-3 or TRBV12-4 and TRBJ2-1; TRBD2 matches at 7 bases. The CDR3 consists of 15 residues. Germline trimming cut 2 bases from V and 7 bases from J; bases unmatched to any gene: 8. The CDR3 nucleotides are TGTGCCAGCAGTTTAACAGACCCCGGGGGGAATGAGCAGTTCTTC. Protein: CASSLTDPGGNEQFF.

This rearrangement joins TRBV2 to TRBJ1-1; 8 bases map to TRBD1. V lost 5 bases and J lost 6; bases outside the gene matches: 8. The CDR3 consists of 14 residues. Germline loops: CDR1 SNHLY, CDR2 FYNNEI. The CDR3, as DNA: TGTGCCAGCAGTTCGAACAGGGGGGACTCTGAAGCTTTCTTT. The encoded protein is CASSSNRGDSEAFF.

Only a few counts were recorded for this clonotype. The V call is TRBV7-2, the J call TRBJ2-5; 8 nucleotides agree with TRBD2. This CDR3 has 12 residues. J gave up 11 bases and V 6 bases, and 8 bases lay outside the gene matches. CDR1 and CDR2 from the germline V gene are SGHTA and FQGNSA. This CDR3 is CASRSTGGEQYF. The CDR3 nucleotides are TGTGCCAGCAGATCTACGGGAGGGGAGCAGTACTTC.

This rearrangement joins TRBV27 to TRBJ2-6; D may be TRBD1 (6 bases). The V gene's germline CDR1 is MNHEY and CDR2 SMNVEV (reference sequence). The V end was cut by 6 bases, the J end by 7 bases, with 25 bases between. The CDR3 loop spans 18 amino acids. CDR3 sequence reads: CASSDETGFPSPANVLTF. The CDR3 coding sequence is TGTGCCAGCAGCGACGAAACAGGGTTCCCCTCCCCAGCCAACGTCCTGACTTTC.

This sequence joins TRBV7-2 and TRBJ2-5; D is possibly TRBD1 (6 bases). The CDR3 runs 15 residues. Per germline, CDR1 SGHTA and CDR2 FQGNSA. The V end lost 3 bases, the J end lost 5 bases, and 16 bases lay between the germline ends. For the CDR3, the DNA is TGTGCCAGCAGCTTCGGTGGTCCAAGGGGGGAGACCCAGTACTTC. Encoded protein: CASSFGGPRGETQYF.